These 5 T cell receptor beta chains came from one sample sequenced in a study of cytomegalovirus exposure and HLA in healthy donors. In the PCR, 60 Vbeta and 13 Jbeta primers were used. Sequencing was performed with immunoSEQ multiplex PCR; in TCRdb, only in-frame clones are kept and a portion is missing. The table includes 75,000 to 100,000 clones, 60% to 75% detected once. The material sequenced was PBMCs. The receptor source for this set is a female donor in good health and CMV-seropositive.

V is TRBV15 and J is TRBJ1-5; D gene unclear. Per the germline V gene, CDR1 is LNHNV and CDR2 is YYDKDF (reference sequence). The CDR3 is 16 residues long. V lost 0 bases and J lost 3, with 12 bases in between. The CDR3 bases are TGTGCCACCAGCAGAGATGGTGGAACAGCCAATCAGCCCCAGCATTTT. Translated: CATSRDGGTANQPQHF.

This clone has just one count. The chain combines TRBV5-1 with TRBJ2-2, with D perhaps TRBD2 (7 bases). Trimming left V 3 bases short and J 6 bases short, with 18 bases between. The CDR3 covers 16 residues. Germline values: CDR1 SGHRS, CDR2 YFSETQ. CDR3 amino acids: CASSSRGGQESGELFF. CDR3 sequence (DNA): TGCGCCAGCAGCTCGAGGGGGGGGCAGGAGTCCGGGGAGCTGTTTTTT. Looking up the rest from reference TRBV5-1 and TRBJ2-2 gives the full variable domain: KAGVTQTPRYLIKTRGQQVTLSCSPISGHRSVSWYQQTPGQGLQFLFEYFSETQRNKGNFPGRFSGRQFSNSRSEMNVSTLELGDSALYLCASSSRGGQESGELFFGEGSRLTVL.

This clone was recorded a few times. V is TRBV10-2 and J is TRBJ1-6, with 7 bases that match TRBD1. After removal of 0 bases from V and 6 bases from J, the junction contained 2 bases not matched to a gene. The CDR3 is made up of 15 amino acids. Looked up from germline, CDR1 is WSHSY and CDR2 is SAAADI. CDR3 residues: CASSESNRGNSPLHF. CDR3 DNA sequence: TGCGCCAGCAGTGAGTCTAACAGGGGTAATTCACCCCTCCACTTT.

The V gene is TRBV18, the J gene TRBJ1-4; tentative D call: TRBD1 (5 bases). The CDR3 length is 13 residues. CDR1 KGHSH and CDR2 LQKENI come from the germline V gene. The V end lost 4 bases, the J end lost 6 bases, and 9 bases lay between the germline ends. CDR3 sequence (DNA): TGTGCCAGCTCACGCACACAGGATGAAAAACTGTTTTTT. Amino acid sequence: CASSRTQDEKLFF.

This chain links TRBV7-2 with TRBJ2-2; TRBD2 matches 7 bases. The V segment lost 2 bases and the J segment 6 bases; nucleotides outside the gene matches: 3. This CDR3 contains 14 residues. Per germline, CDR1 SGHTA and CDR2 FQGNSA. In DNA, the CDR3 is TGTGCCAGCAGCTTATTGGGGAGGGCCGGGGAGCTGTTTTTT. Protein product: CASSLLGRAGELFF.